This T cell receptor beta chain appears in the sequencing data of a study of cytomegalovirus exposure and HLA in healthy donors. General observations from the study: As was reported, the classifier diagnosed cytomegalovirus status with high specificity and sensitivity.

13 Jbeta primers and 60 Vbeta primers were used for the PCR. Profiled with immunoSEQ multiplex PCR; TCRdb holds only in-frame clones, not every one. Here the sample spans about 210,000 clones, 65% to 90% being singletons. Details on this clone: Antigen specificity is unknown.

Trimming took 0 bases from V and 2 from J, leaving 10 bases between them. The CDR3 has 15 amino acids. Germline V lookup: CDR1 MGHRA, CDR2 YSYEKL. The sequence derives from a woman in her thirties in good health and CMV-seronegative. V is TRBV4-1 and J is TRBJ1-1; D perhaps matches TRBD1 (6 bases). The sample taken for sequencing was PBMCs. The CDR3 protein is CASSQDTGYNTEAFF. DNA for the CDR3: TGCGCCAGCAGCCAAGATACAGGGTACAACACTGAAGCTTTCTTT.